The subject of this entry is one TCR beta chain. The antigen is unknown. This sample was included in a study of shared clonotypes between healthy human individuals. Regarding the study as a whole: Clonotypes shared by all four sorted-subset donors had higher generation probabilities than non-shared clonotypes. Depth was large, yet rarefaction showed that sorted-subset sequencing was incomplete. It was anticipated that sequencing depth would influence how many clonotypes donors shared.

Authors' analysis steps: Junction-only sequences without quality scores were provided by ImmunoSEQ, so filtering was different. TCRdb keeps only in-frame clones here, not all; method: immunoSEQ multiplex PCR. D and trimming were read from the DNA, whereas the V and J calls and clone size are those reported in that table. The table lists some 1,600,000 clones, 95% to 99% of them singletons. The CDR3 is 13 residues long. V lost 5 bases to trimming and J lost 0 bases, with 8 bases between them. Germline V lookup: CDR1 SGHNT, CDR2 YYREEE (reference sequence). The sequenced material came from naive CD4+ T cells sorted from blood. The sample's subset: CD45RA+ positively selected. V usage is TRBV5-4 and J usage is TRBJ1-1, with D unclear. This receptor was obtained from a man aged 30 to 45 in good health. CDR3 loop: CASRFEVNTEAFF. CDR3 DNA: TGTGCCAGCAGATTTGAGGTGAACACTGAAGCTTTCTTT.